This passage covers 3 T cell receptor beta chains from one sample sequenced in a study of response to subunit inactivated influenza vaccine. TCRdb re-called the RT-PCR reads through MiXCR, storing one row per CDR3 protein. Counted here are about 700,000 distinct CDR3 sequences, 11% to 15% occurring once; the ten biggest clones make up 5.5% to 7%. The source material was PBMCs from blood, sampled roughly 15 days before vaccination. Every receptor here comes from a man aged 45 to 65 who received an inactivated influenza vaccine.

This clonotype was observed a single time. The V and J genes are TRBV30 and TRBJ2-1, with 7 bases matching TRBD2. V dropped 3 bases and J dropped 0; count of bases not matched to a gene: 5. CDR1 GTSNPN and CDR2 SVGIG come from the germline V gene (reference sequence). The CDR3 runs to 15 residues. The CDR3 DNA reads as TGTGCCTGGAGCGTCGGGGGGAGCTCCTACAATGAGCAGTTCTTC. Translation: CAWSVGGSSYNEQFF.

This chain links TRBV7-9 with TRBJ2-1; 7 bases fit TRBD2. Trimming took 7 bases from V and 5 from J; bases not matched to a gene: 14. Germline CDR1 SEHNR, CDR2 FQNEAQ (reference sequence). The CDR3 has 16 residues. The CDR3 here is CASKPSTASGDNEQFF. As DNA, the CDR3 is TGTGCCAGCAAACCCAGTACGGCTAGCGGAGACAATGAGCAGTTCTTC.

In its sample, this clonotype was seen a few times. The V call is TRBV5-1, the J call TRBJ2-3; D is unclear. Germline CDR1 reads SGHRS; CDR2 reads YFSETQ. V lost 0 bases to trimming and J lost 4 bases, with 12 bases between them. This CDR3 has 15 amino acids. The CDR3 DNA follows: TGCGCCAGCAGCTTGGCGACGATAGCCGCAGATACGCAGTATTTT. This encodes CASSLATIAADTQYF.